The rows below give T cell receptor beta chains drawn from one sample of a study of blood T cell repertoires in COVID-19. Profiling relied on immunoSEQ multiplex PCR, and the TCRdb table lists in-frame clones only, not all of them. Found here are about 170,000 clones, under 90% of them singletons; the top ten hold about 14%. Sequencing input: peripheral blood. These receptors were collected from a woman in her 70s with COVID-19, enrolled during active disease. CDR3s include the opening cysteine and the closing phenylalanine or tryptophan. D genes are given only for firm matches. Clone size is shown for a subset of rows, as once, few, many or a class of expanded clone.

D gene	V gene	J gene	clone size	CDR3 DNA	CDR3 protein
NA	TRBV6-5	TRBJ1-1	NA	TGTGCCAGCAGTTACTGGACGGGGGACACTGAAGCTTTCTTT	CASSYWTGDTEAFF
TRBD1	TRBV7-3	TRBJ1-2	NA	TGTGCCAGCAGCGCAAATCCGGGACAGGGGAACTATGGCTACACCTTC	CASSANPGQGNYGYTF
NA	TRBV30	TRBJ1-3	NA	TGTGCCTGGGGAAGGGGGACTGGAAACACCATATATTTT	CAWGRGTGNTIYF
TRBD1	TRBV28	TRBJ2-3	NA	TGTGCCAGCCGGACAGGGGGCGCAGATACGCAGTATTTT	CASRTGGADTQYF
TRBD2	TRBV3-1/TRBV3-2	TRBJ2-2	NA	TGTGCCAGCAGCCGGGGGACTAGCCAAAACACCGGGGAGCTGTTTTTT	CASSRGTSQNTGELFF
TRBD1	TRBV7-9	TRBJ2-5	few	TGTGCCAGCAGCTTGTCAGGGGGTATGGGAAAAGAGACCCAGTACTTC	CASSLSGGMGKETQYF
NA	TRBV2	TRBJ1-2	NA	TGTGCCAGCACGTCGGGTTCGCACTATGGCTACACCTTC	CASTSGSHYGYTF
NA	TRBV29-1	TRBJ1-5	few	TGCAGCGTCGCGACAGGTTCGGCCAGCAATCAGCCCCAGCATTTT	CSVATGSASNQPQHF
NA	TRBV5-6	TRBJ2-7	NA	TGTGCCAGCAGCAGGTCGCGGGCCCCTTACGAGCAGTACTTC	CASSRSRAPYEQYF
NA	TRBV6-5	TRBJ1-1	NA	TGTGCCATTACTCAGGGAGGTCGGACTGAAGCTTTCTTT	CAITQGGRTEAFF
NA	TRBV3-1/TRBV3-2	TRBJ1-4	NA	TGTGCCAGCAGCCAATCTACAGGGTCATTCGAAAAACTGTTTTTT	CASSQSTGSFEKLFF
NA	TRBV5-1	TRBJ2-1	NA	TGCGCCAGCAGCTTGATCAGCGTAATTAATGAGCAGTTCTTC	CASSLISVINEQFF
TRBD1	TRBV2	TRBJ2-1	NA	TGTGCCAGCAGCCGCGACAGGGGGGCCTACAATGAGCAGTTCTTC	CASSRDRGAYNEQFF
TRBD1	TRBV29-1	TRBJ2-7	few	TGCAGCGCCCAATCGGGGACAGGAGAGCAGTACTTC	CSAQSGTGEQYF
TRBD1	TRBV30	TRBJ1-2	NA	TGTGCCTGGAGTGGGGACAGGGGAAGTTCTGGCTACACCTTC	CAWSGDRGSSGYTF
TRBD1	TRBV6-1	TRBJ1-4	NA	TGTGCCAGCAGTGAAGCGGTTACCGGGACAGGGTATGAAAAACTGTTTTTT	CASSEAVTGTGYEKLFF
NA	TRBV5-1	TRBJ1-4	NA	TGCGCCAGCAGCTTTTCCCTTTCCAATGAAAAACTGTTTTTT	CASSFSLSNEKLFF
NA	TRBV14	TRBJ2-6	NA	TGTGCCAGCAGCCAAGACCGTATCTCTGGGGCCAACGTCCTGACTTTC	CASSQDRISGANVLTF
NA	TRBV4-2	TRBJ1-3	many	TGTGCCAGCAGCCAAGACACTTTCTCTGGAAACACCATATATTTT	CASSQDTFSGNTIYF
NA	TRBV6-1	TRBJ1-1	NA	TGTGCCAGCAGTGAAAGTCCGAGGAACACTGAAGCTTTCTTT	CASSESPRNTEAFF
TRBD2	TRBV5-1	TRBJ2-3	NA	TGCGCCAGCAGCTTCGGGACTAGCGGGAGGGCCGTGGGAGATACGCAGTATTTT	CASSFGTSGRAVGDTQYF
TRBD1	TRBV5-5	TRBJ1-5	NA	TGTGCCAGCAGCTTGGCCGGACAGGGTCTCAATCAGCCCCAGCATTTT	CASSLAGQGLNQPQHF
NA	TRBV5-8	TRBJ1-4	few	TGTGCCAGCAGCTTGGATCAGGGATCTAATGAAAAACTGTTTTTT	CASSLDQGSNEKLFF
NA	TRBV29-1	TRBJ1-5	NA	TGCAGCGTTTTAGGACAGAGCGGGACCCAGCATTTT	CSVLGQSGTQHF
TRBD1	TRBV28	TRBJ1-5	NA	TGTGCCAGCAGCCCTCCAGGGGGCCTCAATCAGCCCCAGCATTTT	CASSPPGGLNQPQHF
NA	TRBV10-3	TRBJ1-3	NA	TGTGCCATCAGCGATGACATGGTGTCCTCTGGAAACACCATATATTTT	CAISDDMVSSGNTIYF
TRBD1	TRBV12-3/TRBV12-4	TRBJ1-4	NA	TGTGCCAGCAGTTGGACAGGGGATGAAAAACTGTTTTTT	CASSWTGDEKLFF
TRBD2	TRBV19	TRBJ2-7	NA	TGTGCCACCCACGGGACTAGCAGCTACGAGCAGTACTTC	CATHGTSSYEQYF
NA	TRBV9	TRBJ1-5	few	TGTGCCAGCAGCGTAGGCCTGGCAGGTAACCAGCCCCAGCATTTT	CASSVGLAGNQPQHF
TRBD2	TRBV5-1	TRBJ2-7	NA	TGCGCCAGCAGCTGGGGGATAGCGGGAGGGCCTGGCGAGCAGTACTTC	CASSWGIAGGPGEQYF
TRBD1	TRBV19	TRBJ2-7	NA	TGTGCCAGTAGTCGAAAGGGACAGGGATCTTATAACGAGCAGTACTTC	CASSRKGQGSYNEQYF
NA	TRBV19	TRBJ1-1	NA	TGTGCCAGTAAAGTGAGTGGACAACAGGTGAAGGCTGAAGCTTTCTTT	CASKVSGQQVKAEAFF
TRBD1	TRBV11-2	TRBJ1-2	NA	TGTGCCAGCAGCGCCCGGGACAGAGATGGCTACACCTTC	CASSARDRDGYTF
NA	TRBV28	TRBJ1-3	NA	TGTGCCAGCAGCCCTAACCAGGGAATTGCCTCTGGAAACACCATATATTTT	CASSPNQGIASGNTIYF
NA	TRBV30	TRBJ1-1	NA	TGTGCCTGGAGCCCTACAGGGTGGAGAACTGAAGCTTTCTTT	CAWSPTGWRTEAFF
NA	TRBV19	TRBJ2-3	NA	TGTGCCAGCTCGGGGAAGCCTTCCCGCACAGATACGCAGTATTTT	CASSGKPSRTDTQYF
TRBD2	TRBV12-5	TRBJ2-1	NA	TGTGCGAGCGGGGGGGTATACAATGAGCAGTTCTTC	CASGGVYNEQFF
NA	TRBV15	TRBJ1-2	NA	TGTGCCACCAGTAACGGAGGATTCTATGGCTACACCTTC	CATSNGGFYGYTF
NA	TRBV28	TRBJ2-5	NA	TGTGCCAGCAACCGGGGGATCGGACTAGAGACCCAGTACTTC	CASNRGIGLETQYF
NA	TRBV27	TRBJ1-6	NA	TGTGCCAGCAGTTTATCGCAGGGATATAATTCACCCCTCCACTTT	CASSLSQGYNSPLHF
TRBD1	TRBV7-9	TRBJ1-4	NA	TGTGCCAGCAGCCAGAGCAGGGGGCCGGACGAAAAACTGTTTTTT	CASSQSRGPDEKLFF
NA	TRBV5-4	TRBJ2-5	NA	TGTGCCAGCAGTTATACAGGGCTGGAGGAGACCCAGTACTTC	CASSYTGLEETQYF
TRBD2	TRBV19	TRBJ2-1	NA	TGTGCCAGTAGCCCTAGCGGGATTACTCACAATGAGCAGTTCTTC	CASSPSGITHNEQFF
NA	TRBV30	TRBJ1-4	NA	TGTGCCTGGGGTGTTACAAATGAAAAACTGTTTTTT	CAWGVTNEKLFF
NA	TRBV12-3/TRBV12-4	TRBJ2-2	NA	TGTGCCAGCAGTTTTCACGGCGGGGAGCTGTTTTTT	CASSFHGGELFF
NA	TRBV21-1	TRBJ1-1	NA	TGTGCCAGCAGCAAAGCGGGAGGAGAAGCTTTCTTT	CASSKAGGEAFF
TRBD2	TRBV6-2/TRBV6-3	TRBJ2-5	NA	TGTGCCAGCAGTTTCTTAGCGGGGGGTGAGACCCAGTACTTC	CASSFLAGGETQYF